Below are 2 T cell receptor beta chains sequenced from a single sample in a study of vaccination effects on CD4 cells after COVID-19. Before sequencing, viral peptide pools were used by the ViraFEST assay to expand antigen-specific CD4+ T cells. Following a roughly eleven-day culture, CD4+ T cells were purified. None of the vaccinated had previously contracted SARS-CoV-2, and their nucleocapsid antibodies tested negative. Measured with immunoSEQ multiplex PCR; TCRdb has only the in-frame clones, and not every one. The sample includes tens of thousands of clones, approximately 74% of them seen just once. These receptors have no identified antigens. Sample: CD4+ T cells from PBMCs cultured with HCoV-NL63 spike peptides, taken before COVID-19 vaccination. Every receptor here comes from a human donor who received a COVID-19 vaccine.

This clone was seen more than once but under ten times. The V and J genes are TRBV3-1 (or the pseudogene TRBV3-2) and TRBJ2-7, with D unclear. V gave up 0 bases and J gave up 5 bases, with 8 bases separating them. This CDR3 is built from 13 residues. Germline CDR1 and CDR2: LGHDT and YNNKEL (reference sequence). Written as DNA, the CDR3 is TGTGCCAGCAGCCAAGATCCTCGCAACGAGCAGTACTTC. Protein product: CASSQDPRNEQYF.

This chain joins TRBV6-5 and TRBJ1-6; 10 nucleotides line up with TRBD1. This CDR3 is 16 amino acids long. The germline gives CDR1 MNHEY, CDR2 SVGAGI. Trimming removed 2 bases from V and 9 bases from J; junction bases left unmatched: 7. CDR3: CASSYRPGQGSSPLHF. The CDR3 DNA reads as TGTGCCAGCAGTTACCGTCCGGGACAGGGGAGTTCACCCCTCCACTTT.